This T cell receptor (beta chain) was sequenced for a study of OX40 agonist ivuxolimab in advanced cancers. General study points: Those patients achieving a partial response at 0.1-3.0 mg/kg showed among the lowest clonal expansion. CD4+ and CD8+ blood T cells expanded clonally by week 6 at 0.1 to 3.0 mg/kg.

This CDR3 comprises 15 residues. Germline V gene data show CDR1 as SGHRS and CDR2 as YFSETQ. The ends lost 4 bases at V and 1 base at J; junction bases unmatched: 5. On this clone: What it recognizes is unknown.

Profiling relied on immunoSEQ multiplex PCR, and the TCRdb table lists in-frame clones only, not all of them. The sample records some 79,000 clones, about 90% being singletons. Researchers took blood at baseline, on cycle 4 day 1, and on cycle 7 day 1. The clonotype originates from an adult with an advanced solid tumor such as melanoma, head and neck, liver or kidney cancer. The genes are TRBV5-1 and TRBJ2-5; 9 bases fit TRBD1. Sequences were derived from CD4+ or CD8+ T cells sorted from blood, sampled in a trial of the OX40 agonist ivuxolimab. The CDR3 nucleotides read TGCGCCAGCAGCGTGCTGGGACAGGGCCAAGAGACCCAGTACTTC. As protein: CASSVLGQGQETQYF.